A selection of T cell receptor beta chains follows, all from one sample in a study of T cell responses to AZD1222 COVID-19 vaccine. The repertoire was sequenced with immunoSEQ multiplex PCR; TCRdb's copy has only in-frame clones and lacks some. The data show roughly 120,000 clones, with about nine tenths seen just once and 14% to 15% held by the top ten. Sequences were derived from peripheral blood, sampled on day 0 of AZD1222 vaccination. The receptor source for this set is an adult in good health. CDR3s leave out the opening cysteine and the closing phenylalanine or tryptophan. The order of the fields is CDR3 protein, V gene, J gene.

ASSIRQGARGTEAF	TRBV19	TRBJ1-1
ASSLDDSGELF	TRBV7-9	TRBJ2-2
ASSEGRAEWGAF	TRBV10-2	TRBJ1-1
ASSGPGQGSRNSPLH	TRBV5-6	TRBJ1-6
ASSLSAGGYTGELF	TRBV5-4	TRBJ2-2
ASKGDSRGAF	TRBV19	TRBJ1-1
AWSNRGLAGVYNEQF	TRBV30	TRBJ2-1
ASRRGVVGYEQY	TRBV27	TRBJ2-7
ASNRGQSYNQPQH	TRBV19	TRBJ1-5
ASSRLGSGNTIY	TRBV7-2	TRBJ1-3
ASGLPRGAQY	TRBV12-5	TRBJ2-5
ASSIPGNEAF	TRBV19	TRBJ1-1
ASSSGTPRTDTQY	TRBV7-9	TRBJ2-3
ASSQFSEAF	TRBV3-1/TRBV3-2	TRBJ1-1
ASSQEADFVYGYT	TRBV4-1	TRBJ1-2